Detailed here is one T cell receptor (beta chain). The antigen is unknown. The data originate from a study of cytomegalovirus exposure and HLA in healthy donors. Study-wide points: Common viral pathogens seemed, in a later analysis, to connect with several of the most significant clusters. In vitro confirmation showed a few CMV-associated chains to be CMV antigen specific.

13 Jbeta primers and 60 Vbeta primers were used for the PCR. Sequencing was performed with immunoSEQ multiplex PCR; in TCRdb, only in-frame clones are kept and a portion is missing. Of 200,000 or so clones listed, roughly 80% were seen once; the top ten hold over 2%. Per the germline V gene, CDR1 is SGHVS and CDR2 is FQNEAQ. There are 17 residues in the CDR3. Trimming left V 1 base short and J 5 bases short, with 18 bases between. Unrecorded immune exposures were likely, despite nominal health at sampling. The receptor comes from a woman younger than 45 in good health and CMV-seropositive. Sequenced: PBMCs. This rearrangement joins TRBV7-8 to TRBJ2-1; perhaps TRBD2 as D (5 bases). Here the CDR3 reads CASSLGGFWRLNNEQFF. In DNA, the CDR3 is TGTGCCAGCAGCTTAGGAGGGTTTTGGAGGCTTAACAATGAGCAGTTCTTC.